The 9 T cell receptor beta chains reported below all come from one sample, sequenced in a study of blood T cell repertoires in COVID-19 (dated by TCRdb to the early 2020s). Library method: the immunoSEQ multiplex PCR assay. TCRdb provides this immuneACCESS table in a form limited to in-frame rearrangements. Some clones are lacking; in checked studies, under half of them reflect an unresolved V gene, and why the rest are absent is not known. For this sample there are 170,000 or so clones; 88% appear just once. More than 8.5% of the sample rests with the top ten. The sequencing input was PBMCs or T cells enriched from blood (not recorded which). Source of these receptors: a woman between 18 and 30 years old who had recovered from COVID-19.

The genes are TRBV5-1 and TRBJ2-7; 12 bases map to TRBD2. Per the germline V gene, CDR1 is SGHRS and CDR2 is YFSETQ. The ends lost 0 bases at V and 7 bases at J; junction bases unmatched: 8. The CDR3 runs 16 residues. Here the CDR3 DNA reads TGCGCCAGCAGCTTGGGACTAGCGGGGGTTAGGGGTGAGCAGTACTTC. Translating gives CASSLGLAGVRGEQYF. Together with reference TRBV5-1 and TRBJ2-7, the CDR3 gives the full variable domain: KAGVTQTPRYLIKTRGQQVTLSCSPISGHRSVSWYQQTPGQGLQFLFEYFSETQRNKGNFPGRFSGRQFSNSRSEMNVSTLELGDSALYLCASSLGLAGVRGEQYFGPGTRLTVT.

V usage is TRBV4-2 and J usage is TRBJ2-3, with TRBD2 as a possible D gene (7 bases). Germline CDR1 and CDR2: LGHNA and YNFKEQ. The CDR3 runs 16 residues. The V and J ends lost 1 base and 6 bases respectively, with 17 bases between them. CDR3 bases: TGTGCCAGCAGCCAAGTTGGCAACGGGGGGCTTGATACGCAGTATTTT. This translates into CASSQVGNGGLDTQYF.

The rearrangement joins TRBV25-1 to TRBJ2-3, with TRBD2 as a possible D gene (5 bases). The CDR3 extends over 18 amino acids. Looked up from germline, CDR1 is MGHDK and CDR2 is SYGVNS. The V gene lost 4 bases and the J gene lost 0 bases, with 20 bases spanning the gap. CDR3 amino acids: CASSAGLAGTFSTDTQYF. The CDR3 DNA is TGTGCCAGCAGTGCCGGTCTAGCTGGCACGTTTAGCACAGATACGCAGTATTTT.

V and J are TRBV6-2 or TRBV6-3 and TRBJ2-3; 13 bases fit TRBD2. Germline CDR1 and CDR2: MNHEY and SVGEGT. With V trimmed by 0 bases and J by 2 bases, 11 bases remained unmatched. CDR3 length: 20 amino acids. CDR3 amino acids: CASSYSMRAGTSGATDTQYF. The DNA of the CDR3 is TGTGCCAGCAGTTACTCGATGAGGGCCGGGACTAGCGGGGCCACAGATACGCAGTATTTT.

The gene calls are TRBV30 and TRBJ2-6; D may be TRBD1 (6 bases). Germline lookup yields CDR1 GTSNPN and CDR2 SVGIG (reference sequence). V lost 0 bases and J 2 bases, leaving 20 bases between the germline ends. This CDR3 is built from 19 residues. The CDR3 spells CAWSVVDSTFPTGANVLTF. As DNA, the CDR3 is TGTGCCTGGAGTGTTGTGGACAGCACTTTCCCCACTGGGGCCAACGTCCTGACTTTC. The variable domain in full, with the rest retrieved from reference TRBV30 and TRBJ2-6, is SQTIHQWPATLVQPVGSPLSLECTVEGTSNPNLYWYRQAAGRGLQLLFYSVGIGQISSEVPQNLSASRPQDRQFILSSKKLLLSDSGFYLCAWSVVDSTFPTGANVLTFGAGSRLTVL.

The chain couples TRBV5-5 to TRBJ1-1, with a tentative D call TRBD1 (6 bases). V was pared by 3 bases and J by 0 bases, with 6 bases between. CDR1 SGHKS and CDR2 YYEKEE come from the germline V gene (reference sequence). This CDR3 has 13 amino acids. The CDR3 reads CASSWTVNTEAFF. The CDR3 region has the DNA TGTGCCAGCAGCTGGACAGTGAACACTGAAGCTTTCTTT. The full variable domain, completed using reference TRBV5-5 and TRBJ1-1, is DAGVTQSPTHLIKTRGQQVTLRCSPISGHKSVSWYQQVLGQGPQFIFQYYEKEERGRGNFPDRFSARQFPNYSSELNVNALLLGDSALYLCASSWTVNTEAFFGQGTRLTVV.

The rearrangement joins TRBV28 to TRBJ1-1, with no clear D. This CDR3 is built from 15 residues. The V end lost 8 bases, the J end lost 2 bases, and 18 bases lay between the germline ends. From germline, CDR1 is MDHEN and CDR2 SYDVKM. The CDR3: CASPPRSRGNTEAFF. In nucleotides, the CDR3 is TGTGCCAGCCCCCCCCGGAGTAGAGGAAACACTGAAGCTTTCTTT.

J is TRBJ1-2 and V is TRBV19; D perhaps matches TRBD1 (6 bases). CDR1 and CDR2 (germline): LNHDA, SQIVND (reference sequence). This CDR3 is 15 amino acids long. V was shortened by 6 bases and J by 2 bases, with 16 bases between the two germline ends. The CDR3 coding sequence is TGTGCCAGTAGACCGGGACACATGACAAACTATGGCTACACCTTC. Protein sequence: CASRPGHMTNYGYTF. Supplemented by reference TRBV19 and TRBJ1-2, the full variable domain reads DGGITQSPKYLFRKEGQNVTLSCEQNLNHDAMYWYRQDPGQGLRLIYYSQIVNDFQKGDIAEGYSVSREKKESFPLTVTSAQKNPTAFYLCASRPGHMTNYGYTFGSGTRLTVV.

The chain links TRBV27 to TRBJ2-5; a weak D match, TRBD1 (5 bases). Trimming stripped 0 bases from V and 3 bases from J, with 14 bases between. This CDR3 spans 16 amino acids. The germline V gene has CDR1 MNHEY and CDR2 SMNVEV (reference sequence). CDR3 DNA sequence: TGTGCCAGCAGTTTATCGCCCCGGGCCAGGGAAGAGACCCAGTACTTC. This encodes CASSLSPRAREETQYF.